This T cell receptor (beta chain) was observed in a study of blood T cell repertoires in COVID-19. Those enrolled, adults aged roughly 18 to 89 years, came from around 25 US areas. Per the study methods: Nucleated cell counts were estimated from reference gene primer amplification. Profiling relied on immunoSEQ multiplex PCR, and the TCRdb table lists in-frame clones only, not all of them. The D gene and trimming were derived from the DNA, and the V and J assignments and clone size from that table. The repertoire holds roughly 500,000 clones, about 85% seen once, with under 9.5% in the top ten. Trimming left V 1 base short and J 0 bases short, with 10 bases between. Germline CDR1 reads SGHRS; CDR2 reads YFSETQ. This CDR3 is built from 15 residues.

The source is a woman in her sixties or seventies who had recovered from COVID-19. Sequencing was done on a sample of PBMCs or T cells enriched from blood (not recorded which). The chain carries TRBV5-1 and TRBJ1-1, with a weak D call TRBD1 (6 bases). CDR3 DNA: TGCGCCAGCAGCTTGCAGGGGTCGGTGAACACTGAAGCTTTCTTT. Its translation is CASSLQGSVNTEAFF.